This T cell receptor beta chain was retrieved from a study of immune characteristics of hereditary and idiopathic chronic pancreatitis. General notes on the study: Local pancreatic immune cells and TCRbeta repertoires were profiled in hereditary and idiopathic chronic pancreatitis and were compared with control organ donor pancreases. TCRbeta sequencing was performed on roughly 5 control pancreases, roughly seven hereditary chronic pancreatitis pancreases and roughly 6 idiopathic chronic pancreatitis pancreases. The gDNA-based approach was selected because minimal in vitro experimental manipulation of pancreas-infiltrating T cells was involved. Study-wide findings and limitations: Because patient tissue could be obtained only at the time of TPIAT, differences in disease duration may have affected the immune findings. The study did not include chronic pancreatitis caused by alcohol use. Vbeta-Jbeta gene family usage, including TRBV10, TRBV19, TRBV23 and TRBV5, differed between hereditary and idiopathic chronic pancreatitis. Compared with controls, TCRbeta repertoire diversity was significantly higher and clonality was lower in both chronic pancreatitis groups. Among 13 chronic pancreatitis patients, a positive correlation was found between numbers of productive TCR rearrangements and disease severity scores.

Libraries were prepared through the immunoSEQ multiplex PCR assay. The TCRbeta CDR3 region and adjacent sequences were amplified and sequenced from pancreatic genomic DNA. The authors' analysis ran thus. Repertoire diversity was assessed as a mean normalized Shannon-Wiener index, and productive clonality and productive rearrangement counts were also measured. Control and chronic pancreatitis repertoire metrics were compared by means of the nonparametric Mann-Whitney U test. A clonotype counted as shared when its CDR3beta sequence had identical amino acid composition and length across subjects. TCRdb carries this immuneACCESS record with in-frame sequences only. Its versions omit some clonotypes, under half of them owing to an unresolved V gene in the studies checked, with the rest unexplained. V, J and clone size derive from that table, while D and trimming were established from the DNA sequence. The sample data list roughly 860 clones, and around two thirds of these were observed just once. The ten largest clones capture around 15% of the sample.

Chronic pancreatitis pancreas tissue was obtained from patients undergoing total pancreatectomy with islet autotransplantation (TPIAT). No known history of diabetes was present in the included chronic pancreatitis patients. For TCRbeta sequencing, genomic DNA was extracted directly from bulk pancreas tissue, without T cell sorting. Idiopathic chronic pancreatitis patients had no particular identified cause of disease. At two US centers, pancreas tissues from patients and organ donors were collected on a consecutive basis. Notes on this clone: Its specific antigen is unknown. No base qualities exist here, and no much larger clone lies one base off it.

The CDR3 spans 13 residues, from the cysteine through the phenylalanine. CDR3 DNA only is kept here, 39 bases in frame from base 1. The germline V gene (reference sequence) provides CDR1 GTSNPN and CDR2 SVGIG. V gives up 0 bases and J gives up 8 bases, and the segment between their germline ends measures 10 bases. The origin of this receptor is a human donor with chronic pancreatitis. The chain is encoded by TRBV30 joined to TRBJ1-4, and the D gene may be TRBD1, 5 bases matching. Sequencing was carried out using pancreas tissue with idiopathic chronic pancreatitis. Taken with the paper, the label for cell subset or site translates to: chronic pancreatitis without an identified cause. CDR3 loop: CAWSVVGGEKLFF. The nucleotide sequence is TGTGCCTGGAGTGTTGTTGGGGGAGAAAAACTGTTTTTT.